The source of this TCR beta chain is a study of early T cells in non-severe SARS-CoV-2 infection. Study information: Unsorted whole-blood RNA was sequenced in bulk, leaving chains unpaired.

This CDR3 is built from 16 residues. From germline, CDR1 is MGHRA and CDR2 YSYEKL. Trimming took off 2 bases at V and 7 bases at J, with 18 bases between the two ends. cDNA molecules, individually, were tagged with unique molecular identifiers. TCRdb reprocessed the 5' RACE reads via MiXCR and lists one record per CDR3 protein. The sample shows tens of thousands of distinct CDR3 sequences, roughly 4.5% of them seen only once. By its share, this clonotype is medium-sized. Its target is unknown. Study-level findings and limits: Matching against VDJdb likely underestimated virus-specific expansions, favoring anti-spike CD8.

The origin of this receptor is an adult who was a healthcare worker with PCR-confirmed SARS-CoV-2 infection or an uninfected control (not recorded which). The chain employs TRBV4-1 and TRBJ2-1; a possible D gene is TRBD1 (6 bases). The sequenced sample was whole blood, obtained at baseline. The CDR3 reads CASSQRGSIFRNEQFF. The CDR3 nucleotides read TGCGCCAGCAGCCAAAGGGGGAGTATCTTTCGGAATGAGCAGTTCTTC.